The 27 T cell receptor beta chains presented below share a single source sample, sequenced in a study of CD8 T cells in Susac syndrome. Roughly 0.45 to 1 ug RNA was reverse transcribed with random hexamers. TCRdb ran MiXCR on the immunoSEQ multiplex PCR reads and lists one entry per CDR3 protein. The data show approximately 150,000 distinct CDR3 sequences, roughly 95% seen once. The sequenced material came from CD4+ T cells from PBMCs. The receptors derive from a human donor in good health.

The rearrangement uses TRBV6-5 and TRBJ2-7, with 7 bases fitting TRBD1. J gave up 5 bases and V 0 bases, and 7 bases lay outside the gene matches. There are 15 residues in the CDR3. Germline CDR1 MNHEY, CDR2 SVGAGI. CDR3 protein: CASSYSLGQEDEQYF. CDR3 nucleotide sequence: TGTGCCAGCAGTTACTCCCTCGGACAGGAAGACGAGCAGTACTTC.

The chain is built from TRBV5-1 and TRBJ2-3; a possible D gene is TRBD2 (6 bases). Germline CDR1 reads SGHRS; CDR2 reads YFSETQ. V lost 2 bases, J lost 6 bases, and 16 bases lay in between. The CDR3 extends over 15 amino acids. CDR3: CASSLLGGTSDTQYF. The CDR3 bases are TGCGCCAGCAGCTTATTGGGCGGGACCTCGGATACGCAGTATTTT.

The J gene is TRBJ2-1, the V gene TRBV12-3 or TRBV12-4; TRBD2 matches 8 bases. With 7 bases clipped from V and 2 bases from J, the junction kept 7 bases outside the gene matches. This CDR3 region has 15 residues. CDR3 protein: CASTVRLAPYNEQFF. The CDR3 coding sequence is TGTGCCAGCACCGTGAGACTAGCGCCCTACAATGAGCAGTTCTTC.

The chain has TRBV20-1 and TRBJ2-1, with 9 bases fitting TRBD2. Germline V gene sequence: CDR1 DFQATT, CDR2 SNEGSKA (reference sequence). The CDR3 covers 15 residues. The trim removed 1 base at V and 7 bases at J, leaving 8 bases unmatched. The CDR3: CSARVIAGVGNEQFF. The CDR3 coding sequence is TGCAGTGCTAGAGTTATAGCGGGAGTTGGAAATGAGCAGTTCTTC.

The rearrangement links TRBV5-1 to TRBJ2-7; 9 nucleotides line up with TRBD2. CDR1 and CDR2 from the germline V gene are SGHRS and YFSETQ. Unmatched junction bases numbered 6, after V lost 0 bases and J lost 5 bases. The CDR3 extends over 15 amino acids. In DNA, the CDR3 is TGCGCCAGCAGCTTGGCGAGCGGGAGGTACGACGAGCAGTACTTC. This sequence encodes CASSLASGRYDEQYF. The full variable domain, rest sourced from reference TRBV5-1 and TRBJ2-7, is KAGVTQTPRYLIKTRGQQVTLSCSPISGHRSVSWYQQTPGQGLQFLFEYFSETQRNKGNFPGRFSGRQFSNSRSEMNVSTLELGDSALYLCASSLASGRYDEQYFGPGTRLTVT.

This rearrangement joins TRBV27 to TRBJ1-5; D ambiguous. Germline assignment: CDR1 MNHEY and CDR2 SMNVEV (reference sequence). V lost 2 bases to trimming and J lost 7 bases, with 6 bases between them. CDR3 length equals 12 residues. The CDR3: CASSLPGQPQHF. The DNA of the CDR3 is TGTGCCAGCAGTTTACCGGGCCAGCCCCAGCATTTT.

The V and J genes are TRBV4-2 and TRBJ1-1; TRBD1 agrees at 8 bases. V was clipped by 0 bases and J by 5 bases; unmatched bases: 8. Germline V gives CDR1 LGHNA, CDR2 YNFKEQ. CDR3 length: 16 amino acids. The CDR3 reads CASSQDSTGADTEAFF. DNA of the CDR3: TGTGCCAGCAGCCAAGATTCGACAGGGGCAGATACTGAAGCTTTCTTT.

V usage is TRBV15 and J usage is TRBJ2-7; the D is unclear. The CDR3 is 13 amino acids. Germline V gene sequence: CDR1 LNHNV, CDR2 YYDKDF (reference sequence). Trimming shortened V by 3 bases and J by 7 bases, and 13 bases separated the two germline ends. CDR3 sequence (DNA): TGTGCCACCAGCAGCTCTCAGAGGCGGGAGCAGTACTTC. This encodes CATSSSQRREQYF.

The chain carries TRBV4-1 and TRBJ1-2, with D unclear. Germline CDR1 and CDR2: MGHRA and YSYEKL. V lost 0 bases, J lost 8 bases, and 13 bases lay in between. The CDR3 runs to 14 residues. Written as DNA, the CDR3 is TGCGCCAGCAGCCAAGACCTAGCTTCTGGGGGCTACACCTTC. This codes for CASSQDLASGGYTF.

The rearrangement links TRBV2 to TRBJ1-3; the D is unclear. Germline CDR1 reads SNHLY; CDR2 reads FYNNEI. V lost 3 bases and J lost 4, with 7 bases in between. This CDR3 is built from 13 residues. CDR3 DNA sequence: TGTGCCAGCAGTGAGGGTCAGGGAAACACCATATATTTT. As protein: CASSEGQGNTIYF. Together with reference TRBV2 and TRBJ1-3, the CDR3 gives the full variable domain: EPEVTQTPSHQVTQMGQEVILRCVPISNHLYFYWYRQILGQKVEFLVSFYNNEISEKSEIFDDQFSVERPDGSNFTLKIRSTKLEDSAMYFCASSEGQGNTIYFGEGSWLTVV.

The rearrangement uses TRBV9 and TRBJ2-7, with D possibly matching TRBD2 (6 bases). The V end was cut by 4 bases, the J end by 5 bases, with 13 bases between. The CDR3 length is 13 residues. The germline CDR1 and CDR2 sequences are SGDLS and YYNGEE. CDR3 loop: CASSTHGGDEQYF. The DNA for the CDR3 is TGTGCCAGCAGCACCCACGGCGGGGACGAGCAGTACTTC.

The chain joins TRBV6-1 to TRBJ2-7; D uncertain. The CDR3 is 13 amino acids. Germline CDR1 is MNHNS and CDR2 is SASEGT. V was trimmed by 4 bases and J by 6 bases, leaving 13 bases between them. In DNA form, the CDR3 reads TGTGCCAGCAGTGTCAAAAGAATCAGCGAGCAGTACTTC. This encodes CASSVKRISEQYF.

V and J are TRBV4-1 and TRBJ2-3, with 11 bases identical to TRBD2. This CDR3 is built from 15 residues. The V and J ends lost 4 bases and 4 bases, in that order; junction bases with no gene match: 4. Germline assignment: CDR1 MGHRA and CDR2 YSYEKL. As DNA, the CDR3 is TGCGCCAGCAGCCTCATAGCGGGAGGGCCAGATACGCAGTATTTT. Translated, it gives CASSLIAGGPDTQYF.

The V and J genes are TRBV29-1 and TRBJ1-1; no clear D. Germline CDR1 is SQVTM and CDR2 is ANQGSEA. The ends were cut back, 3 bases at V and 2 bases at J, with 10 bases in the middle. This CDR3 has 13 residues. The CDR3 region has the DNA TGCAGCGTTGACGTAGGAGCTAACACTGAAGCTTTCTTT. Protein product: CSVDVGANTEAFF.

The chain has TRBV3-1 and TRBJ1-1; 7 bases fit TRBD1. The CDR3 covers 14 residues. V was pared by 5 bases and J by 4 bases, with 7 bases of the junction left unmatched. Germline loops: CDR1 LGHDT, CDR2 YNNKEL (reference sequence). CDR3 in amino acids: CASSFNRDSTEAFF. The CDR3 region has the DNA TGTGCCAGCAGCTTTAACCGGGACAGCACTGAAGCTTTCTTT.

The chain combines TRBV7-2 with TRBJ2-7, with 7 bases identical to TRBD2. Germline V gene lookup returns CDR1 SGHTA and CDR2 FQGNSA. V lost 5 bases to trimming and J lost 4 bases; unmatched junction nucleotides: 5. CDR3 size: 13 residues. CDR3 DNA sequence: TGTGCCAGCAGCGTTAGACTAGCTTACGAGCAGTACTTC. It yields the protein CASSVRLAYEQYF.

This clonotype appeared once. This rearrangement joins TRBV2 to TRBJ2-2; 14 nucleotides line up with TRBD2. The germline gives CDR1 SNHLY, CDR2 FYNNEI. The CDR3 extends over 17 amino acids. With V trimmed by 6 bases and J by 6 bases, 9 bases remained unmatched. The CDR3, as DNA: TGTGCCAGCAGGAAGACTAGCGGGAGGGCCCAAGCCGGGGAGCTGTTTTTT. Translation gives CASRKTSGRAQAGELFF.

V and J are TRBV20-1 and TRBJ2-7, with TRBD1 as a possible D gene (6 bases). V was shortened by 6 bases and J by 3 bases, with 12 bases between the two germline ends. Germline CDR1 DFQATT, CDR2 SNEGSKA (reference sequence). The CDR3 covers 12 residues. As DNA, the CDR3 is TGCAGTGCATTCGGGACAAACTACGAGCAGTACTTC. Amino acid sequence: CSAFGTNYEQYF.

The chain recombines TRBV20-1 with TRBJ2-7, with 14 bases aligning to TRBD2. J gave up 5 bases and V 5 bases, and 5 bases lay outside the gene matches. The CDR3 covers 14 residues. In germline, CDR1 is DFQATT, CDR2 SNEGSKA (reference sequence). The chain's CDR3 is CSAGPGLAGDEQYF. The CDR3 bases are TGCAGTGCTGGACCGGGACTAGCGGGAGACGAGCAGTACTTC.

The chain is built from TRBV2 and TRBJ2-4; D call uncertain. V gave up 2 bases and J gave up 0 bases, with 5 bases separating them. The CDR3 consists of 14 residues. Germline loops: CDR1 SNHLY, CDR2 FYNNEI. In nucleotides, the CDR3 is TGTGCCAGCAGTGAAAGACTAGCCAAAAACATTCAGTACTTC. Translation gives CASSERLAKNIQYF.

V and J are TRBV10-3 and TRBJ2-5; D not resolved. The CDR3 is made up of 13 amino acids. The germline gives CDR1 ENHRY, CDR2 SYGVKD. The ends were cut back, 4 bases at V and 5 bases at J, with 11 bases in the middle. The CDR3 coding sequence is TGTGCCATCAGTGTTATTAGCTCCGAGACCCAGTACTTC. Translation: CAISVISSETQYF.

The chain recombines TRBV4-1 with TRBJ2-1; 7 bases line up with TRBD2. Unmatched junction bases numbered 14, after V lost 7 bases and J lost 2 bases. The CDR3 extends over 17 amino acids. CDR1 is MGHRA and CDR2 is YSYEKL in the germline V gene. The CDR3 nucleotides read TGCGCCAGCACCGGACACGGGGGGAAGGGCGCCTACAATGAGCAGTTCTTC. Translating gives CASTGHGGKGAYNEQFF.

The chain recombines TRBV28 with TRBJ1-1; D gene ambiguous. Germline V lookup: CDR1 MDHEN, CDR2 SYDVKM. Trimming removed 6 bases at V and 1 base at J, with 9 bases between. The CDR3 runs 13 residues. The CDR3 coding sequence is TGTGCCAGCAGCCGACGGAGGAACACTGAAGCTTTCTTT. This sequence encodes CASSRRRNTEAFF.

The V call is TRBV15, the J call TRBJ2-1; perhaps TRBD1 as D (6 bases). Germline V gives CDR1 LNHNV, CDR2 YYDKDF (reference sequence). The CDR3 covers 16 residues. Trimming stripped 0 bases from V and 2 bases from J, with 11 bases between. The CDR3 here is CATSRDRQEPYNEQFF. The CDR3 coding sequence is TGTGCCACCAGCAGAGATAGACAGGAGCCCTACAATGAGCAGTTCTTC.

The chain couples TRBV24-1 to TRBJ1-1; 7 bases match TRBD1. J gave up 5 bases and V 6 bases, and 5 bases lay outside the gene matches. Germline V gene lookup returns CDR1 KGHDR and CDR2 SFDVKD. The CDR3 extends over 13 amino acids. The CDR3 region is CATSRQGLTEAFF. DNA for the CDR3: TGTGCCACCAGTCGACAGGGATTGACTGAAGCTTTCTTT.

This clonotype was recorded once. The CDR3 reads CASSVGKNTEAFF. Written as DNA, the CDR3 is TGTGCCAGCAGCGTAGGGAAGAACACTGAAGCTTTCTTT. This chain connects TRBV9 to TRBJ1-1, with D unresolved. The CDR3 runs to 13 residues. V gave up 0 bases and J gave up 1 base, with 4 bases separating them. Germline CDR1 reads SGDLS; CDR2 reads YYNGEE.

The chain uses TRBV28 and TRBJ2-4, with 7 bases fitting TRBD2. The CDR3 is 12 residues long. The ends lost 4 bases at V and 8 bases at J; junction bases unmatched: 2. CDR1 is MDHEN and CDR2 is SYDVKM in the germline V gene. As DNA, the CDR3 is TGTGCCAGCAGTTCCCGGGGGGACATTCAGTACTTC. Amino acid sequence: CASSSRGDIQYF.